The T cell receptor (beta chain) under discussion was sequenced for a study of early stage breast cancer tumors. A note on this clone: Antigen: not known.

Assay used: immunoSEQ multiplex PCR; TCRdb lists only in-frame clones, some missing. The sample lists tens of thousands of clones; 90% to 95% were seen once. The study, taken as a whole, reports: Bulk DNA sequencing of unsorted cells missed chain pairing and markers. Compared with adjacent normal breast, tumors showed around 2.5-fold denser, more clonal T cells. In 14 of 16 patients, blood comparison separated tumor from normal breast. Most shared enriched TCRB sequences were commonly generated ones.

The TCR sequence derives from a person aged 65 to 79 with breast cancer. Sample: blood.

The CDR3 DNA reads as TGCAGCGTTGAAGCGGGGATGGGAGATACGCAGTATTTT. Protein product: CSVEAGMGDTQYF. The chain has TRBV29-1 and TRBJ2-3; possibly TRBD2 for D (5 bases). The CDR3 is made up of 13 amino acids. Germline loops: CDR1 SQVTM, CDR2 ANQGSEA. The V and J ends lost 1 base and 5 bases respectively, with 10 bases between them.